This TCR beta chain was sequenced in a study of cytomegalovirus exposure and HLA in healthy donors. The CDR3 consists of 15 residues. Germline V CDR1 and CDR2: SGHNT, YENEEA. The V and J ends lost 5 bases and 2 bases respectively, with 14 bases between them. Profiling relied on immunoSEQ multiplex PCR, and the TCRdb table lists in-frame clones only, not all of them. The data show some 140,000 clones, approximately 84% seen once. The specimen was PBMCs. This TCR came from a man aged 30 to 45 in good health and CMV-seropositive. The chain couples TRBV11-3 to TRBJ2-3, with D perhaps matching TRBD2 (6 bases). The CDR3 DNA is TGTGCCAGCAGCGCGGAGGGGCTTAACACAGATACGCAGTATTTT. Protein: CASSAEGLNTDTQYF.